This T cell receptor beta chain stems from a study of T-cell memory formation after mild COVID-19. For the study at large: Clustering of TCRs was largely donor specific. General study points: Unconfirmed was the SARS-CoV-2 specificity of second-wave clones that peaked on day 37.

After 5'RACE with constant-segment primers, TCR alpha and TCR beta cDNA libraries carrying sample barcodes and UMIs were obtained. TCRdb independently ran MiXCR on the 5' RACE reads; one entry per CDR3 protein. The profile shows about 27,000 distinct CDR3 sequences, 15% to 20% of them singletons. To note about this clonotype: Its target is not known.

Sequencing was performed on PBMCs or a T cell subset sorted from them (not recorded which). The TCR sequence derives from an adult who had mild COVID-19 (a few samples of this study predate the infection). Cell type and time point are not known.

CDR3 bases: TGCGCCAGCAGCCGGGCACAGGGCCAGCCCCAGCATTTT. This codes for CASSRAQGQPQHF. V gene TRBV4-1 combines with J gene TRBJ1-5, with D perhaps TRBD1 (6 bases). CDR3 length: 13 amino acids. CDR1 and CDR2 (germline): MGHRA, YSYEKL. V dropped 4 bases and J dropped 7 bases, with 11 bases sitting between them.